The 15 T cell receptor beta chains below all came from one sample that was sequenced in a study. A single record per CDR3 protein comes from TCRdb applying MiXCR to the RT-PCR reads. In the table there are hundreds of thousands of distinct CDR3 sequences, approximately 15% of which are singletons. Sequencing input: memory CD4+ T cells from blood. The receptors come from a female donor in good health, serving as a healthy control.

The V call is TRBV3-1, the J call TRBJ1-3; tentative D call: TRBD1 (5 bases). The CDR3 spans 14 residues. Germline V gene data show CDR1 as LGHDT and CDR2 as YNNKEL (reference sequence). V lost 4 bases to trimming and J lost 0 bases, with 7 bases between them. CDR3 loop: CASSPDISGNTIYF. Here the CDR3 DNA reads TGTGCCAGCAGCCCGGACATCTCTGGAAACACCATATATTTT.

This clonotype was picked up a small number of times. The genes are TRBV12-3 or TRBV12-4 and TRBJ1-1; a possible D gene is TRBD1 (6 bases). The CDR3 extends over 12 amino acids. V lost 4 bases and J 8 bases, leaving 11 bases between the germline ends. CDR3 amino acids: CASSSLGQEAFF. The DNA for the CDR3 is TGTGCCAGCAGTTCCCTAGGACAGGAAGCTTTCTTT.

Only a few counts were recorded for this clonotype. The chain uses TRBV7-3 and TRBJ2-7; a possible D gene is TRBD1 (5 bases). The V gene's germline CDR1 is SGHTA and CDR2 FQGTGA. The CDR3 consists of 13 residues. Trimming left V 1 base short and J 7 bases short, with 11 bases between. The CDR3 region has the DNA TGTGCCAGCAGCTTAAGTTCAGCAGGGGAGCAGTACTTC. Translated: CASSLSSAGEQYF.

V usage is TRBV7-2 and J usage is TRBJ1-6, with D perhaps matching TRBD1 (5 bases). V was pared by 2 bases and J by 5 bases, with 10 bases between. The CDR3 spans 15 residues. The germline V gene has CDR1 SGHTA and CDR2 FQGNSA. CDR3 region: CASSLRSGNNSPLHF. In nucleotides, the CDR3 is TGTGCCAGCAGCTTAAGGTCAGGGAATAATTCACCCCTCCACTTT.

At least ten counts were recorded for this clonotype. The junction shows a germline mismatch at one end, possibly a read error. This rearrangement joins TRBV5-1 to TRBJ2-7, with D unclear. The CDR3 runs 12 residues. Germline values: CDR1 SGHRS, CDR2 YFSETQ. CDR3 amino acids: CASSLGTYEQYF. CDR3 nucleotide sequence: TGTGCCAGCAGCTTAGGGACCTACGAGCAGTACTTC.

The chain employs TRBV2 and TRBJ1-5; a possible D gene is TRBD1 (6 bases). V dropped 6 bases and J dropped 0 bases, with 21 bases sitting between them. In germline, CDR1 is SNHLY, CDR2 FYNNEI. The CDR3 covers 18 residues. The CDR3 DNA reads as TGTGCCAGCAGCCATATCCTGGGGGGGCGCGTTAGCAATCAGCCCCAGCATTTT. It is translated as CASSHILGGRVSNQPQHF.

CDR3 nucleotides: TGCAGTGCTAGAAAGTCCGGACTAGCGGGAAGAAATGAGCAGTTCTTC. Translation gives CSARKSGLAGRNEQFF. The rearrangement links TRBV20-1 to TRBJ2-1; 12 bases agree with TRBD2. With 2 bases clipped from V and 7 bases from J, the junction kept 9 bases outside the gene matches. The CDR3 consists of 16 residues. The V gene's germline CDR1 is DFQATT and CDR2 SNEGSKA (reference sequence).

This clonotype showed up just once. CDR3 in DNA: TGTGCCATCGTAGAAGTCGAGCAGTACTTC. It encodes CAIVEVEQYF. The rearrangement joins TRBV7-3 to TRBJ2-7; the D is unclear. The CDR3 is 10 residues long. Germline V CDR1 and CDR2: SGHTA, FQGTGA. Trimming removed 10 bases from V and 6 bases from J, with 10 bases in between.

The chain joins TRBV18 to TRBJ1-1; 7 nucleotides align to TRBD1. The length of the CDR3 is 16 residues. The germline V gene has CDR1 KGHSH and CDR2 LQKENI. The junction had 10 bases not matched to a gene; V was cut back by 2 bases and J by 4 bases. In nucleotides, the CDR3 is TGTGCCAGCTCACCAAGTGGGGCAGGGGGGATCACTGAAGCTTTCTTT. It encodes CASSPSGAGGITEAFF.

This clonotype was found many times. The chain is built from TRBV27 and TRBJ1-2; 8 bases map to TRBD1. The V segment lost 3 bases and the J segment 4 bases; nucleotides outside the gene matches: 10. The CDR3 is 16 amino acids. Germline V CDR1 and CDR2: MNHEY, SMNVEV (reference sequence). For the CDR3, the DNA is TGTGCCAGCAGTTTTGCGGGACAGGATGGAGGCTATGGCTACACCTTC. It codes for CASSFAGQDGGYGYTF.

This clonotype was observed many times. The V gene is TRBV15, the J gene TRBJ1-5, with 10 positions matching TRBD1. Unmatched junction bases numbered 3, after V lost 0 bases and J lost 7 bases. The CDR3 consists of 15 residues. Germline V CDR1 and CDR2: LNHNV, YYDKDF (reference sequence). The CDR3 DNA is TGTGCCACCAGCAGAGATGGGGACAGGGGACAGCCCCAGCATTTT. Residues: CATSRDGDRGQPQHF.

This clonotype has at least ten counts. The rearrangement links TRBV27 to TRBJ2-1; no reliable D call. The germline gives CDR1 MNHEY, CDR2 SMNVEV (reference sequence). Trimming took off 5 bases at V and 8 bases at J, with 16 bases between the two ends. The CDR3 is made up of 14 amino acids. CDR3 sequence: CASSSWQTPYEQFF. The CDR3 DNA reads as TGTGCCAGCAGTAGTTGGCAGACTCCTTATGAGCAGTTCTTC.

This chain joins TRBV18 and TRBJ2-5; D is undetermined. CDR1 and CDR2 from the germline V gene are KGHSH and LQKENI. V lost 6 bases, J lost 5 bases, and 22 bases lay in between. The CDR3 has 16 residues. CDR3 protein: CASSPFGEAGGETQYF. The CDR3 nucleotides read TGTGCCAGCTCCCCCTTTGGTGAGGCAGGCGGTGAGACCCAGTACTTC. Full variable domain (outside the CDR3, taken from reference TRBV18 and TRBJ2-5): NAGVMQNPRHLVRRRGQEARLRCSPMKGHSHVYWYRQLPEEGLKFMVYLQKENIIDESGMPKERFSAEFPKEGPSILRIQQVVRGDSAAYFCASSPFGEAGGETQYFGPGTRLLVL.

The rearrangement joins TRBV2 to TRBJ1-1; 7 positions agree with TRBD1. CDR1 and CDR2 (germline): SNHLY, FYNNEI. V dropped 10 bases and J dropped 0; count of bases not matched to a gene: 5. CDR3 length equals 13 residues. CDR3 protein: CATGTELNTEAFF. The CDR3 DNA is TGTGCCACCGGGACAGAGTTGAACACTGAAGCTTTCTTT.

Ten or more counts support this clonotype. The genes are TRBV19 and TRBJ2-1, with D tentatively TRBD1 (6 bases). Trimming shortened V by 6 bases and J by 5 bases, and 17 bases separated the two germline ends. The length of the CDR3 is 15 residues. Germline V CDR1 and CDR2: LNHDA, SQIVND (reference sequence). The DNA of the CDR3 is TGTGCCAGTAGGCCCCATGGGGGCGTGAACAATGAGCAGTTCTTC. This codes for CASRPHGGVNNEQFF.